The 17 T cell receptor beta chains listed next were all sequenced from one sample in a study of blood T cell repertoires in COVID-19. Using immunoSEQ multiplex PCR, the repertoire was profiled, and TCRdb retains in-frame clones only, with some absent. The sample comprises 200,000 to 250,000 clones, over 75% of which are singletons, and roughly 2.2% rests with the top ten. Sequenced sample: peripheral blood. These receptors originate from a woman aged 70-85 years with COVID-19, enrolled during active disease.

Ten or more counts support this clone. This chain uses TRBV4-2 with TRBJ2-7, with 11 bases aligning to TRBD2. The germline V gene has CDR1 LGHNA and CDR2 YNFKEQ. This CDR3 region has 16 residues. V shed 5 bases and J 4 bases; nucleotides not matched to a gene: 10. The CDR3 protein is CASSAQLAGALYEQYF. CDR3 nucleotide sequence: TGTGCCAGCAGCGCCCAACTAGCGGGGGCCTTATACGAGCAGTACTTC.

This clone has only one observation. The genes are TRBV30 and TRBJ2-5; D may be TRBD2 (6 bases). CDR1 is GTSNPN and CDR2 is SVGIG in the germline V gene (reference sequence). Trimming shortened V by 1 base and J by 13 bases, and 13 bases separated the two germline ends. This CDR3 contains 11 residues. The chain's CDR3 is CAWSAAGLLYF. The CDR3 DNA is TGTGCCTGGAGTGCCGCAGGACTATTGTACTTC.

The CDR3 nucleotides read TGTGCCAGCAGCCCGGGACTAGCGGGGGCTGCAGGGGTCGGGGAGCTGTTTTTT. Translated, it gives CASSPGLAGAAGVGELFF. The V and J genes are TRBV7-2 and TRBJ2-2; 14 nucleotides align to TRBD2. This CDR3 contains 18 residues. Germline assignment: CDR1 SGHTA and CDR2 FQGNSA. Trimming cost V 5 bases and J 7 bases; bases outside gene matches: 12.

V and J are TRBV7-2 and TRBJ2-2; D uncertain. Germline CDR1 is SGHTA and CDR2 is FQGNSA. This CDR3 is built from 15 residues. V was cut by 5 bases and J by 1 base, with 11 bases left in between. CDR3 bases: TGTGCCAGCAGCCCCAGAGGTTGGAACACCGGGGAGCTGTTTTTT. Amino acids: CASSPRGWNTGELFF.

The V gene is TRBV19, the J gene TRBJ2-3, with 8 positions matching TRBD1. This CDR3 has 15 residues. CDR1 LNHDA and CDR2 SQIVND come from the germline V gene (reference sequence). V dropped 2 bases and J dropped 0; count of bases not matched to a gene: 1. Here the CDR3 DNA reads TGTGCCAGTAGTATAAGGACAGGGAGCACAGATACGCAGTATTTT. Its protein is CASSIRTGSTDTQYF. The full variable domain, with the rest looked up from reference TRBV19 and TRBJ2-3, is DGGITQSPKYLFRKEGQNVTLSCEQNLNHDAMYWYRQDPGQGLRLIYYSQIVNDFQKGDIAEGYSVSREKKESFPLTVTSAQKNPTAFYLCASSIRTGSTDTQYFGPGTRLTVL.

The DNA for the CDR3 is TGTGCCAGCACCGAGGCACCCGTCTGGGGCTACACCTTC. This codes for CASTEAPVWGYTF. The rearrangement uses TRBV6-5 and TRBJ1-2; D call uncertain. Trimming removed 7 bases from V and 8 bases from J, with 17 bases in between. CDR1 and CDR2 from the germline V gene are MNHEY and SVGAGI. CDR3 length: 13 amino acids.

This sequence joins TRBV11-3 and TRBJ2-1; TRBD2 aligns across 10 bases. The germline CDR1 and CDR2 sequences are SGHNT and YENEEA. After removal of 5 bases from V and 9 bases from J, the junction contained 10 bases not matched to a gene. CDR3 length: 15 residues. The chain's CDR3 is CASSPGTSVFGEQFF. The CDR3 DNA sequence: TGTGCCAGCAGCCCCGGGACTAGCGTTTTTGGTGAGCAGTTCTTC.

This chain uses TRBV18 with TRBJ1-1; 7 positions agree with TRBD1. The CDR3 consists of 15 residues. The V gene end was trimmed by 3 bases and the J gene end by 4 bases; junction bases not matched to a gene: 8. Germline assignment: CDR1 KGHSH and CDR2 LQKENI. The CDR3 nucleotides read TGTGCCAGCTCACCGATCCCGGGACAGTCCACTGAAGCTTTCTTT. Amino acid sequence: CASSPIPGQSTEAFF.

The chain recombines TRBV5-1 with TRBJ2-5; D perhaps matches TRBD2 (6 bases). Germline V lookup: CDR1 SGHRS, CDR2 YFSETQ. CDR3 length: 15 amino acids. V was clipped by 4 bases and J by 5 bases, with 18 bases between them. The CDR3 DNA reads TGCGCCAGCAGCCCAACGGGACTTATTTCGGAGACCCAGTACTTC. This encodes CASSPTGLISETQYF.

Concerning this clone itself: The same CDR3 arises from other DNA sequences in this sample as well. The V and J genes are TRBV7-2 and TRBJ2-3; weak D call: TRBD2 (5 bases). This CDR3 has 14 residues. V lost 1 base and J lost 5, with 10 bases in between. Germline lookup yields CDR1 SGHTA and CDR2 FQGNSA. The CDR3, as DNA: TGTGCCAGCAGCTTAGACGGGGTGGGAGATACGCAGTATTTT. Translation: CASSLDGVGDTQYF.

Concerning this clone itself: Germline and junction disagree at one end, which may indicate a read error. The rearrangement uses TRBV7-7 and TRBJ2-1; 9 bases align to TRBD1. Germline CDR1 and CDR2: SSHAT and FNYEAQ (reference sequence). The CDR3 is 16 residues long. The CDR3 DNA reads TGTGCTAGCAGCCTTTTCCCGGGACAGGGTCACAATGAGCAGTTCTTC. Translated, it gives CASSLFPGQGHNEQFF.

This chain connects TRBV10-3 to TRBJ2-1, with TRBD2 identical over 15 bases. The junction had 8 bases not matched to a gene; V was cut back by 7 bases and J by 4 bases. This CDR3 is built from 17 residues. The V gene's germline CDR1 is ENHRY and CDR2 SYGVKD. CDR3 protein: CAITTGLAGGGYNEQFF. CDR3 coding DNA: TGTGCCATCACCACGGGACTAGCGGGGGGAGGTTACAATGAGCAGTTCTTC.

The V gene is TRBV24-1, the J gene TRBJ2-1, with a possible D match to TRBD1 (5 bases). V was trimmed by 6 bases and J by 9 bases, leaving 20 bases between them. CDR3 length equals 15 residues. Germline values: CDR1 KGHDR, CDR2 SFDVKD. The CDR3 nucleotides read TGTGCCACCAGTCCGCTGGGGCTAGACGTGACTGAGCAGTTCTTC. This sequence encodes CATSPLGLDVTEQFF.

This clone has only a few counts. The chain joins TRBV24-1 to TRBJ2-3, with D perhaps matching TRBD2 (7 bases). V lost 4 bases and J lost 5, with 15 bases in between. Per germline, CDR1 KGHDR and CDR2 SFDVKD. The CDR3 has 15 amino acids. CDR3 protein: CATSEKGGWRDTQYF. The CDR3 nucleotides are TGTGCCACCAGTGAAAAGGGGGGGTGGAGAGATACGCAGTATTTT.

V usage is TRBV7-2 and J usage is TRBJ1-3; D unclear. V was shortened by 0 bases and J by 4 bases, with 16 bases between the two germline ends. Germline V CDR1 and CDR2: SGHTA, FQGNSA. The CDR3 covers 17 residues. The CDR3 loop is CASSLALAGGWGNTIYF. Written as DNA, the CDR3 is TGTGCCAGCAGCTTAGCGCTAGCAGGAGGGTGGGGAAACACCATATATTTT. Looking up the rest from reference TRBV7-2 and TRBJ1-3 gives the full variable domain: GAGVSQSPSNKVTEKGKDVELRCDPISGHTALYWYRQSLGQGLEFLIYFQGNSAPDKSGLPSDRFSAERTGGSVSTLTIQRTQQEDSAVYLCASSLALAGGWGNTIYFGEGSWLTVV.

This chain links TRBV7-8 with TRBJ1-1; 9 bases align to TRBD1. The CDR3 loop spans 15 amino acids. Germline trimming cut 7 bases from V and 5 bases from J; bases unmatched to any gene: 11. The V gene's germline CDR1 is SGHVS and CDR2 FQNEAQ. In DNA, the CDR3 is TGTGCCAGCACTATTAACCGGGACAGGGAAACTGAAGCTTTCTTT. This codes for CASTINRDRETEAFF. The full variable domain, rest sourced from reference TRBV7-8 and TRBJ1-1, is GAGVSQSPRYKVAKRGQDVALRCDPISGHVSLFWYQQALGQGPEFLTYFQNEAQLDKSGLPSDRFFAERPEGSVSTLKIQRTQQEDSAVYLCASTINRDRETEAFFGQGTRLTVV.

The chain couples TRBV27 to TRBJ2-1; 14 bases are shared with TRBD2. This CDR3 comprises 17 residues. V was pared by 3 bases and J by 4 bases, with 5 bases of the junction left unmatched. Germline values: CDR1 MNHEY, CDR2 SMNVEV (reference sequence). The CDR3 bases are TGTGCCAGCAGTTTCGGGACTAGCGGGGGTTCATACAATGAGCAGTTCTTC. Protein product: CASSFGTSGGSYNEQFF.